These 17 T cell receptor beta chains originate from one sample sequenced in a study of T cells in Graves' hyperthyroidism and ophthalmopathy. Authors of the study amplified TCR beta CDR3 regions from RNA transcripts. Carried out on the TCR CDR3, a first-round RT-PCR used the HTBI primer set. TCRdb analysed the multiplex PCR reads with MiXCR anew, one entry per CDR3 protein. This table holds about 210,000 distinct CDR3 sequences, roughly a sixth found once. Sample: blood. The receptors were sampled from a middle-aged man with Graves' hyperthyroidism.

In this sample, this clonotype turned up many times. The V call is TRBV7-9, the J call TRBJ2-3; TRBD2 matches at 9 bases. The CDR3 runs to 13 residues. The V segment lost 2 bases and the J segment 6 bases; nucleotides outside the gene matches: 0. Germline values: CDR1 SEHNR, CDR2 FQNEAQ (reference sequence). The CDR3 DNA is TGTGCCAGCAGCTTAAGCGGGGGGGATACGCAGTATTTT. Amino acid sequence: CASSLSGGDTQYF.

This chain connects TRBV20-1 to TRBJ1-3; D remains ambiguous. The CDR3 has 13 amino acids. V lost 3 bases and J lost 0, with 6 bases in between. Germline V gives CDR1 DFQATT, CDR2 SNEGSKA (reference sequence). CDR3 residues: CSASWFSGNTIYF. CDR3 coding DNA: TGCAGTGCTAGTTGGTTCTCTGGAAACACCATATATTTT.

The rearrangement links TRBV5-1 to TRBJ2-1, with 7 positions matching TRBD2. The germline gives CDR1 SGHRS, CDR2 YFSETQ. CDR3 length: 14 amino acids. The V and J ends lost 4 bases and 2 bases, in that order; junction bases with no gene match: 3. The CDR3 here is CASSLREPYNEQFF. The CDR3 DNA sequence: TGCGCCAGCAGCCTGCGGGAGCCCTACAATGAGCAGTTCTTC.

This clonotype was counted ten times or more. The rearrangement links TRBV18 to TRBJ1-2; TRBD1 aligns across 9 bases. V shed 6 bases, J shed 7 bases, and the junction held 9 bases outside the gene matches. Germline V CDR1 and CDR2: KGHSH, LQKENI. The CDR3 is 14 amino acids. The CDR3 DNA sequence: TGTGCCAGCTCTCCAGAAACAGGGGGCATTGGCTACACCTTC. Translated: CASSPETGGIGYTF.

This clonotype was counted at least ten times. The gene calls are TRBV20-1 and TRBJ2-5; maybe TRBD2 (5 bases). V shed 0 bases and J shed 4 bases, with 6 bases lying between them. This CDR3 comprises 12 residues. Germline values: CDR1 DFQATT, CDR2 SNEGSKA (reference sequence). CDR3 amino acids: CSARDRGETQYF. DNA for the CDR3: TGCAGTGCTAGAGATCGGGGAGAGACCCAGTACTTC.

Many counts were recorded for this clonotype. The genes are TRBV28 and TRBJ1-2; possible D gene TRBD1, 6 bases. Trimming took off 5 bases at V and 2 bases at J, with 12 bases between the two ends. The germline CDR1 and CDR2 sequences are MDHEN and SYDVKM. The CDR3 has 14 amino acids. This CDR3 reads CASSPHRENYGYTF. Written as DNA, the CDR3 is TGTGCCAGCAGTCCCCACAGGGAAAACTATGGCTACACCTTC.

In this sample, this clonotype turned up many times. The chain couples TRBV12-3 or TRBV12-4 to TRBJ2-3; TRBD2 matches at 14 bases. J gave up 3 bases and V 4 bases, and 6 bases lay outside the gene matches. This CDR3 contains 17 residues. The CDR3 loop reads CASSSTSGRVDTDTQYF. CDR3 coding DNA: TGTGCCAGCAGTTCGACTAGCGGGAGGGTGGATACAGATACGCAGTATTTT.

DNA of the CDR3: TGTGCCAGCAGCTTGGGGCTCGTTGAGCAGTTCTTC. Translating gives CASSLGLVEQFF. The J gene is TRBJ2-1, the V gene TRBV5-8; D is ambiguous. From germline, CDR1 is SGHTS and CDR2 YDEGEE. CDR3 size: 12 residues. Between the trimmed V and J ends, which lost 0 bases and 9 bases, there was a span of 7 bases.

This clonotype was found many times. This chain connects TRBV28 to TRBJ2-1; D tentatively fits TRBD1 or TRBD2 (7 bases each). Trimming took off 9 bases at V and 3 bases at J, with 21 bases between the two ends. The germline V gene encodes CDR1 MDHEN and CDR2 SYDVKM. The CDR3 runs 16 residues. CDR3 nucleotide sequence: TGTGCCAGTTCAATCGACAGGGAGGGGGACTACAATGAGCAGTTCTTC. This encodes CASSIDREGDYNEQFF.

This clonotype was counted between two and nine times. This may be a read error, as it is one base from a much larger clone. The V gene is TRBV5-1, the J gene TRBJ2-1; no clear D gene. The germline V gene has CDR1 SGHRS and CDR2 YFSETQ. The V end lost 1 base, the J end lost 10 bases, and 12 bases lay between the germline ends. The CDR3 runs to 13 residues. The CDR3 nucleotides are TGCGCCAGCAGCTTGCCGGCCCTGGGCGAGCAGTTCTTC. Translation: CASSLPALGEQFF.

There are many counts of this clonotype. V and J are TRBV7-6 and TRBJ2-3, with TRBD2 matching over 7 bases. Unmatched junction bases numbered 8, after V lost 4 bases and J lost 4 bases. The CDR3 runs to 15 residues. CDR1 is SGHVS, CDR2 FNYEAQ, per germline. The CDR3 DNA reads TGTGCCAGCAGCTCGGTGACTAGCTTTTCAGATACGCAGTATTTT. It translates to CASSSVTSFSDTQYF.

The gene calls are TRBV3-1 and TRBJ2-3; TRBD2 matches at 12 bases. Trimming took 1 base from V and 5 from J; bases not matched to a gene: 7. Per the germline V gene, CDR1 is LGHDT and CDR2 is YNNKEL (reference sequence). The CDR3 runs to 17 residues. CDR3 loop: CASSQGTLAGGLDTQYF. DNA of the CDR3: TGTGCCAGCAGCCAAGGTACACTAGCGGGAGGATTAGATACGCAGTATTTT.

This clonotype was counted at least ten times. The gene calls are TRBV18 and TRBJ2-3; either TRBD1 or TRBD2 may fit D (5 bases each). Trimming took 6 bases from V and 2 from J, leaving 12 bases between them. CDR1 and CDR2 (germline): KGHSH, LQKENI. The CDR3 runs 14 residues. The CDR3 is CASSPGAFTDTQYF. The CDR3 DNA reads as TGTGCCAGCTCTCCCGGGGCTTTCACAGATACGCAGTATTTT. Full variable domain (missing parts from reference TRBV18 and TRBJ2-3): NAGVMQNPRHLVRRRGQEARLRCSPMKGHSHVYWYRQLPEEGLKFMVYLQKENIIDESGMPKERFSAEFPKEGPSILRIQQVVRGDSAAYFCASSPGAFTDTQYFGPGTRLTVL.

The table lists this clonotype with many counts. V is TRBV6-1 and J is TRBJ1-2, with unresolved D. V was pared by 4 bases and J by 5 bases, with 8 bases between. Germline CDR1 is MNHNS and CDR2 is SASEGT. This CDR3 is built from 12 residues. The CDR3 spells CASSGRTYGYTF. CDR3 in DNA: TGTGCCAGCAGTGGGAGGACTTATGGCTACACCTTC.

At least ten counts were recorded for this clonotype. V and J are TRBV6-1 and TRBJ2-1; D remains ambiguous. Germline-derived CDR1 and CDR2 are MNHNS and SASEGT. The CDR3 covers 13 residues. Trimming removed 6 bases at V and 3 bases at J, with 9 bases between. The CDR3 protein is CASRATRYNEQFF. CDR3 in DNA: TGTGCCAGCAGAGCTACTCGCTACAATGAGCAGTTCTTC.

In its sample, this clonotype was seen many times. The gene calls are TRBV29-1 and TRBJ2-3; a weak D match, TRBD1 (6 bases). The length of the CDR3 is 16 residues. Germline values: CDR1 SQVTM, CDR2 ANQGSEA. With 0 bases removed from V and 0 bases from J, the gap between germline ends came to 13 bases. The CDR3 DNA reads TGCAGCGTTGAAGATTGGAGGACAGCTAGCACAGATACGCAGTATTTT. Its protein is CSVEDWRTASTDTQYF.

The V and J genes are TRBV7-9 and TRBJ2-3, with D maybe TRBD2 (6 bases). This CDR3 is 16 amino acids long. The germline V gene encodes CDR1 SEHNR and CDR2 FQNEAQ (reference sequence). V lost 0 bases and J 3 bases, leaving 13 bases between the germline ends. CDR3 region: CASSLATGVPTDTQYF. CDR3 DNA sequence: TGTGCCAGCAGCTTAGCTACGGGAGTACCAACAGATACGCAGTATTTT.